The clone carrying this T cell receptor (beta chain) has a handful of counts. This sample stems from a study of T cells after yellow fever vaccination. TCRdb reprocessed the 5' RACE reads with MiXCR, giving one entry per CDR3 protein. The sample has a few hundred thousand distinct CDR3 sequences; approximately 10% are singletons. Trimming took 6 bases from V and 4 from J, leaving 15 bases between them. The length of the CDR3 is 15 residues. Germline loops: CDR1 LNHDA, CDR2 SQIVND (reference sequence). This sequence joins TRBV19 and TRBJ1-4; D ambiguous. The TCR was taken from a young man who received the YFV17D yellow fever vaccine. This sample comprised CD4+ T cells sorted from PBMCs, obtained 5 days after the yellow fever booster vaccination. For the CDR3, the DNA is TGTGCCAGTAGCCCCGGGTCGCGCCTTAATGAAAAACTGTTTTTT. It is translated as CASSPGSRLNEKLFF.